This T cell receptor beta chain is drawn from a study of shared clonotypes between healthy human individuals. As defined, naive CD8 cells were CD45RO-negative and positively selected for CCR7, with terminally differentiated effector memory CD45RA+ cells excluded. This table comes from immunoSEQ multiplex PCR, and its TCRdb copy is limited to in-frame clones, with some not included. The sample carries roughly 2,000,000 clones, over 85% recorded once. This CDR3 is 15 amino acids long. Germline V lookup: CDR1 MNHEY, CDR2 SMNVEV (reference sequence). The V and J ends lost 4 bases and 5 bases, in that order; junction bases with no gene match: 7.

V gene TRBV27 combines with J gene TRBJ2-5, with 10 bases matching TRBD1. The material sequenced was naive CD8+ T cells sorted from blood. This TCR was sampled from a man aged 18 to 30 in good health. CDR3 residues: CASSSPTGGLETQYF. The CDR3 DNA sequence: TGTGCCAGCAGTTCTCCGACAGGGGGCTTGGAGACCCAGTACTTC.